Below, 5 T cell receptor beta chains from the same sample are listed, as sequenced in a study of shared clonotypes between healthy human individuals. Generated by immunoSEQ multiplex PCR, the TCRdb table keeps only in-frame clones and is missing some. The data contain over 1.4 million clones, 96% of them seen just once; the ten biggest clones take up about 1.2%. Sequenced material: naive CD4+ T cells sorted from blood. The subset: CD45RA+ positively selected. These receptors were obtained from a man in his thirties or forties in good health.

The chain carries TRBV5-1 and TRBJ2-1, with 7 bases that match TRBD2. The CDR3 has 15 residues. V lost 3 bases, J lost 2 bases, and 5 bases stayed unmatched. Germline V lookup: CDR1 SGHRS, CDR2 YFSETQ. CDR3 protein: CASSSTSRTYNEQFF. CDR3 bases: TGCGCCAGCAGCTCGACTAGCCGAACCTACAATGAGCAGTTCTTC.

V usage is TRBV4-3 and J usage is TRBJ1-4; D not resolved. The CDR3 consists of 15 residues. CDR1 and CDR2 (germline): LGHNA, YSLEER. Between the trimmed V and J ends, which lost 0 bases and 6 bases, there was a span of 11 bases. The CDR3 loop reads CASSQESRAHEKLFF. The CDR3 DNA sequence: TGCGCCAGCAGCCAAGAATCGAGAGCCCATGAAAAACTGTTTTTT.

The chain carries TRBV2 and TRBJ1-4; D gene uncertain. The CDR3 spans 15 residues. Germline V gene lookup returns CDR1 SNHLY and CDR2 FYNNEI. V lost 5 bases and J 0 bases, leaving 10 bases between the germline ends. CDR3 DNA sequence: TGTGCCAGCAGTCGAGAGGGCCCAACTAATGAAAAACTGTTTTTT. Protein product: CASSREGPTNEKLFF.

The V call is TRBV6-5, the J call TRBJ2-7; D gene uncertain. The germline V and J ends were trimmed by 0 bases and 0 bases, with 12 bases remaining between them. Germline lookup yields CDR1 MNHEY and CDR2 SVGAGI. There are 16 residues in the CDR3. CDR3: CASSYSSLRSSYEQYF. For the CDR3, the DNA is TGTGCCAGCAGTTACTCAAGTCTAAGGAGCTCCTACGAGCAGTACTTC.

The CDR3 here is CASSHPEGTQYF. CDR3 DNA sequence: TGTGCCAGTAGTCACCCCGAGGGGACCCAGTACTTC. V is TRBV19 and J is TRBJ2-5; weak D call: TRBD2 (5 bases). The CDR3 totals 12 residues. With 5 bases removed from V and 7 bases from J, the gap between germline ends came to 11 bases. CDR1 and CDR2 (germline): LNHDA, SQIVND (reference sequence).